The present T cell receptor beta chain was sequenced within a study of OX40 agonist ivuxolimab in advanced cancers. About the research overall: Dosing consisted of intravenous ivuxolimab at 0.01 to 10 mg/kg every 2 weeks. Patients assigned to dose escalation were diagnosed with hepatocellular carcinoma, melanoma, renal cell or head and neck cancer. Overall study results and limits: Expanded peripheral T cell antigen specificity was not determined.

Worth noting for this clone: The target antigen is unknown.

Profiled with immunoSEQ multiplex PCR; TCRdb holds only in-frame clones, not every one. The table includes 35,000 to 55,000 clones, 87% detected once. This CDR3 spans 18 amino acids. Trimming removed 4 bases from V and 4 bases from J; junction bases left unmatched: 14. CDR1 KGHSH and CDR2 LQKENI come from the germline V gene. This chain joins TRBV18 and TRBJ2-1; the match to TRBD2 covers 9 bases. Sequenced here: CD4+ or CD8+ T cells sorted from blood, sampled in a trial of the OX40 agonist ivuxolimab. The clonotype comes from an adult with an advanced solid tumor such as melanoma, head and neck, liver or kidney cancer. The CDR3 here is CASSLRSLAGVLYNEQFF. The CDR3 DNA reads as TGTGCCAGCTCACTTCGCTCACTAGCGGGCGTCCTTTACAATGAGCAGTTCTTC.